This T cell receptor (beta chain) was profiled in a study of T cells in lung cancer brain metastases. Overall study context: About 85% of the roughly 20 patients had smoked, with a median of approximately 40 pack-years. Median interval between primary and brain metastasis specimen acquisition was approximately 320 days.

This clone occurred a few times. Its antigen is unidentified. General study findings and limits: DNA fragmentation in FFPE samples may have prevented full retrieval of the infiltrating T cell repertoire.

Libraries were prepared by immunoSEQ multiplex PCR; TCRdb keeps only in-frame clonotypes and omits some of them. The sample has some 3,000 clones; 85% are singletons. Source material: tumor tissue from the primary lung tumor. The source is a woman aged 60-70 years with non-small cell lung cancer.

Here the CDR3 DNA reads TGTGCCAGCAGCCCCGAGCCGGACACGCGGCCCCAGCATTTT. Translating gives CASSPEPDTRPQHF. This chain links TRBV7-8 with TRBJ1-5; D may be TRBD1 (5 bases). The V end lost 5 bases, the J end lost 9 bases, and 17 bases lay between the germline ends. The CDR3 contains 14 residues. CDR1 is SGHVS, CDR2 FQNEAQ, per germline.